The 27 T cell receptor beta chains in this list originate from one sample, sequenced in a study of T-cell reconstitution after alpha-beta-depleted transplantation in children. Unique molecular identifiers featured in how the TCRbeta library was prepared. From the PCR reads, TCRdb called clonotypes with MiXCR, one entry per CDR3 protein. The sample has about a million distinct CDR3 sequences, about 29% seen once. Sequencing used PBMCs, mostly from graft donor cells, obtained 360 days after TCRalphabeta/CD19-depleted stem cell transplant. The receptors were sampled from a boy younger than two who had a stem cell transplant for SCID, so the T cells may come from the graft donor.

This clonotype was counted between two and nine times. The chain combines TRBV5-1 with TRBJ2-2, with 8 bases lining up with TRBD2. Germline assignment: CDR1 SGHRS and CDR2 YFSETQ. The V and J ends lost 4 bases and 5 bases, in that order; junction bases with no gene match: 7. The CDR3 runs 15 residues. This CDR3 is CASSPGGLLTGELFF. Here the CDR3 DNA reads TGCGCCAGCAGCCCGGGGGGGCTGTTGACCGGGGAGCTGTTTTTT.

J is TRBJ2-1 and V is TRBV20-1; no reliable D call. The V and J ends lost 3 bases and 6 bases respectively, with 12 bases between them. The CDR3 consists of 13 residues. Germline V CDR1 and CDR2: DFQATT, SNEGSKA (reference sequence). CDR3 in amino acids: CSASLTFFNEQFF. DNA for the CDR3: TGCAGTGCTAGCCTTACTTTCTTCAATGAGCAGTTCTTC.

Only a few counts were recorded for this clonotype. The V call is TRBV5-1, the J call TRBJ1-2; no firm D call. The V end was cut by 0 bases, the J end by 0 bases, with 12 bases between. The germline CDR1 and CDR2 sequences are SGHRS and YFSETQ. The CDR3 has 16 residues. CDR3 loop: CASSLADGLTNYGYTF. CDR3 bases: TGCGCCAGCAGCTTGGCCGACGGCTTGACTAACTATGGCTACACCTTC.

V gene TRBV12-3 or TRBV12-4 combines with J gene TRBJ1-1, with a tentative D call TRBD1 (5 bases). The V end was cut by 4 bases, the J end by 4 bases, with 13 bases between. The CDR3 covers 14 residues. The CDR3 here is CASSSFGGSTEAFF. For the CDR3, the DNA is TGTGCCAGCAGTTCTTTCGGGGGGAGCACTGAAGCTTTCTTT.

This clonotype showed up just a few times. It is unclear where the CDR3 begins or ends on the DNA, so no DNA is shown, and the CDR3 is as TCRdb lists it. The rearrangement links TRBV27 to TRBJ2-1; the table's D call, TRBD1, was not checked against the DNA. The CDR3 spans 14 residues, counting both ends. Germline V gene data show CDR1 as MNHEY and CDR2 as SMNVEV (reference sequence). The CDR3: CASSFWGGGTGPFF.

The chain recombines TRBV6-5 with TRBJ1-1, with D possibly TRBD1 on 6 matching bases. V shed 4 bases and J shed 5 bases, with 17 bases lying between them. CDR3 length: 15 residues. CDR1 MNHEY and CDR2 SVGAGI come from the germline V gene. The chain's CDR3 is CASSSPGRRGTEAFF. CDR3 coding DNA: TGTGCCAGCAGTTCCCCGGGGCGGAGGGGGACTGAAGCTTTCTTT.

This clonotype was counted ten times or more. The chain has TRBV28 and TRBJ1-5, with D uncertain. The ends were cut back, 2 bases at V and 5 bases at J, with 7 bases in the middle. This CDR3 region has 13 residues. The germline V gene has CDR1 MDHEN and CDR2 SYDVKM. Here the CDR3 DNA reads TGTGCCAGCAGTTTAGACATTCATCAGCCCCAGCATTTT. Amino acid sequence: CASSLDIHQPQHF.

V is TRBV10-3 and J is TRBJ1-6; D gene unclear. V lost 0 bases and J 0 bases, leaving 9 bases between the germline ends. The CDR3 is made up of 17 amino acids. CDR1 and CDR2 (germline): ENHRY, SYGVKD. The CDR3 sequence: CAISESPRSSYNSPLHF. The CDR3 bases are TGTGCCATCAGTGAGTCCCCCAGGAGCTCCTATAATTCACCCCTCCACTTT.

V usage is TRBV2 and J usage is TRBJ1-5; no reliable D call. V lost 4 bases and J lost 4, with 8 bases in between. Germline V lookup: CDR1 SNHLY, CDR2 FYNNEI. The CDR3 extends over 13 amino acids. CDR3: CASSASPNQPQHF. The CDR3, as DNA: TGTGCCAGCAGTGCCTCCCCTAATCAGCCCCAGCATTTT.

This clonotype was detected only once. The rearrangement uses TRBV4-3 and TRBJ1-3; D might be TRBD1 (5 bases). V was cut by 3 bases and J by 0 bases, with 24 bases left in between. Germline CDR1 LGHNA, CDR2 YSLEER. The CDR3 contains 20 residues. CDR3 DNA: TGCGCCAGCAGCCACCCCGAGCCGGGGCCGAAAGGGTTCTCTGGAAACACCATATATTTT. Its translation: CASSHPEPGPKGFSGNTIYF.

V usage is TRBV18 and J usage is TRBJ2-1; TRBD2 is a possible D gene (5 bases). Trimming took 4 bases from V and 7 from J, leaving 11 bases between them. The CDR3 loop spans 13 amino acids. Per germline, CDR1 KGHSH and CDR2 LQKENI. CDR3 region: CASSRGSGNEQFF. The CDR3 bases are TGTGCCAGCTCACGTGGGTCGGGGAATGAGCAGTTCTTC.

The chain links TRBV5-1 to TRBJ2-3, with a tentative D call TRBD2 (5 bases). The CDR3 is 15 residues long. Trimming took off 1 base at V and 2 bases at J, with 11 bases between the two ends. The germline CDR1 and CDR2 sequences are SGHRS and YFSETQ. CDR3 nucleotides: TGCGCCAGCAGCTTGCTGAGGGTCCCCACAGATACGCAGTATTTT. Amino acid sequence: CASSLLRVPTDTQYF.

This clonotype was detected many times. The chain employs TRBV4-2 and TRBJ2-2, with 11 bases matching TRBD2. Germline V gene data show CDR1 as LGHNA and CDR2 as YNFKEQ. CDR3 size: 17 residues. V lost 1 base, J lost 6 bases, and 7 bases stayed unmatched. DNA of the CDR3: TGTGCCAGCAGCCAAGGGCTAGCGGGGGGTTGGGCCGGGGAGCTGTTTTTT. Residues: CASSQGLAGGWAGELFF.

V gene TRBV30 combines with J gene TRBJ2-7, with D perhaps TRBD1 (5 bases). Trimming shortened V by 5 bases and J by 0 bases, and 11 bases separated the two germline ends. CDR1 and CDR2 from the germline V gene are GTSNPN and SVGIG (reference sequence). The CDR3 length is 13 residues. CDR3 loop: CAWCDSPSYEQYF. CDR3 nucleotide sequence: TGTGCCTGGTGTGACAGTCCCTCCTACGAGCAGTACTTC. The full variable domain, with the rest looked up from reference TRBV30 and TRBJ2-7, is SQTIHQWPATLVQPVGSPLSLECTVEGTSNPNLYWYRQAAGRGLQLLFYSVGIGQISSEVPQNLSASRPQDRQFILSSKKLLLSDSGFYLCAWCDSPSYEQYFGPGTRLTVT.

The J gene is TRBJ2-7, the V gene TRBV10-3; no definite D call. In germline, CDR1 is ENHRY, CDR2 SYGVKD. V was cut by 3 bases and J by 4 bases, with 13 bases left in between. There are 14 residues in the CDR3. The DNA of the CDR3 is TGTGCCATCAGTGAAATGGCGGTGGGGTACGAGCAGTACTTC. Its translation is CAISEMAVGYEQYF.

This clonotype was detected only a few times. The chain uses TRBV7-2 and TRBJ1-2; 7 bases fit TRBD1. CDR1 SGHTA and CDR2 FQGNSA come from the germline V gene. The V and J ends lost 5 bases and 4 bases, in that order; junction bases with no gene match: 7. The CDR3 length is 14 residues. CDR3 DNA: TGTGCCAGCAGCCACCCCCCAGGGGGCTATGGCTACACCTTC. Translating gives CASSHPPGGYGYTF.

The chain links TRBV9 to TRBJ2-3, with 10 bases fitting TRBD2. Unmatched junction bases numbered 7, after V lost 4 bases and J lost 8 bases. The length of the CDR3 is 14 residues. The germline V gene has CDR1 SGDLS and CDR2 YYNGEE. CDR3 protein: CASSSLSGGITQYF. DNA for the CDR3: TGTGCCAGCAGCTCGCTTAGCGGGGGGATTACGCAGTATTTT.

This clonotype was seen more than once but under ten times. This sequence joins TRBV3-1 and TRBJ2-7; 10 bases match TRBD2. Germline values: CDR1 LGHDT, CDR2 YNNKEL (reference sequence). The CDR3 contains 15 residues. J gave up 4 bases and V 4 bases, and 7 bases lay outside the gene matches. The CDR3 DNA follows: TGTGCCAGCAGCCGAGGGGGACTAGCGCGGTACGAGCAGTACTTC. As protein: CASSRGGLARYEQYF.

The chain combines TRBV2 with TRBJ2-7; D assignment may be TRBD1 or TRBD2 (5 bases each). Trimming stripped 2 bases from V and 9 bases from J, with 11 bases between. This CDR3 comprises 12 residues. Looked up from germline, CDR1 is SNHLY and CDR2 is FYNNEI. The CDR3 reads CASSEFGTGQYF. CDR3 coding DNA: TGTGCCAGCAGTGAATTTGGGACCGGGCAGTACTTC.

This clonotype was seen a handful of times. The V gene is TRBV5-1, the J gene TRBJ2-3; no clear D gene. V was shortened by 3 bases and J by 6 bases, with 11 bases between the two germline ends. Germline-derived CDR1 and CDR2 are SGHRS and YFSETQ. The CDR3 runs 13 residues. The CDR3 reads CASSWSQRDTQYF. CDR3 in DNA: TGCGCCAGCAGCTGGTCGCAGCGTGATACGCAGTATTTT.

The chain carries TRBV4-1 and TRBJ2-7; D may be TRBD1 (6 bases). The germline V and J ends were trimmed by 3 bases and 3 bases, with 15 bases remaining between them. The CDR3 is 15 residues long. Germline V gene lookup returns CDR1 MGHRA and CDR2 YSYEKL. The CDR3: CASSHQPGTLYEQYF. For the CDR3, the DNA is TGCGCCAGCAGCCACCAGCCCGGGACACTCTACGAGCAGTACTTC.

The sample holds many counts of this clonotype. The chain is built from TRBV20-1 and TRBJ2-1; tentatively, D is TRBD1 or TRBD2 (5 bases each). V lost 7 bases and J lost 4, with 14 bases in between. The CDR3 spans 13 residues. The V gene's germline CDR1 is DFQATT and CDR2 SNEGSKA (reference sequence). CDR3 amino acids: CSGDSGPYNEQFF. The CDR3 DNA reads TGCAGTGGAGATTCGGGGCCTTACAATGAGCAGTTCTTC.

V and J are TRBV5-1 and TRBJ2-1; D is uncertain. This CDR3 contains 11 residues. V was trimmed by 1 base and J by 8 bases, leaving 4 bases between them. Germline V gene sequence: CDR1 SGHRS, CDR2 YFSETQ. DNA of the CDR3: TGCGCCAGCAGCTTGTGGGATGAGCAGTTCTTC. Amino acid sequence: CASSLWDEQFF. The variable domain in full, completed from reference TRBV5-1 and TRBJ2-1, reads KAGVTQTPRYLIKTRGQQVTLSCSPISGHRSVSWYQQTPGQGLQFLFEYFSETQRNKGNFPGRFSGRQFSNSRSEMNVSTLELGDSALYLCASSLWDEQFFGPGTRLTVL.

The rearrangement joins TRBV20-1 to TRBJ2-2, with D possibly being TRBD1 or TRBD2 (7 bases each). The CDR3 is 17 residues long. V gave up 0 bases and J gave up 5 bases, with 19 bases separating them. Looked up from germline, CDR1 is DFQATT and CDR2 is SNEGSKA (reference sequence). The CDR3 region is CSAREWEGATLTGELFF. The CDR3 bases are TGCAGTGCTAGAGAGTGGGAGGGGGCGACCCTTACCGGGGAGCTGTTTTTT.

This clonotype was counted between two and nine times. The chain links TRBV21-1 to TRBJ2-1; the table assigns TRBD1, which was not confirmed against the DNA. TRBV21-1 is a listed pseudogene. The CDR3 contains 19 residues. The CDR3 DNA follows: TGTGCCAGCAGCAAAACCCCTTCCCGAGGCGGGGATAAATACAATGAGCAGTTCTTC. Its translation is CASSKTPSRGGDKYNEQFF.

In this sample, this clonotype turned up a few times. The V and J genes are TRBV2 and TRBJ2-7; D remains unclear. CDR1 is SNHLY and CDR2 is FYNNEI in the germline V gene. The length of the CDR3 is 13 residues. V was pared by 6 bases and J by 4 bases, with 13 bases between. In DNA, the CDR3 is TGTGCCAGCAGCGCCAAGGACGGGTACGAGCAGTACTTC. Protein product: CASSAKDGYEQYF.

The J gene is TRBJ2-1, the V gene TRBV20-1; D might be TRBD1 (5 bases). The CDR3 runs 13 residues. Trimming removed 0 bases from V and 3 bases from J, with 6 bases in between. Germline-derived CDR1 and CDR2 are DFQATT and SNEGSKA (reference sequence). CDR3 amino acids: CSAREQDYNEQFF. The CDR3 nucleotides read TGCAGTGCTAGAGAACAGGACTACAATGAGCAGTTCTTC.